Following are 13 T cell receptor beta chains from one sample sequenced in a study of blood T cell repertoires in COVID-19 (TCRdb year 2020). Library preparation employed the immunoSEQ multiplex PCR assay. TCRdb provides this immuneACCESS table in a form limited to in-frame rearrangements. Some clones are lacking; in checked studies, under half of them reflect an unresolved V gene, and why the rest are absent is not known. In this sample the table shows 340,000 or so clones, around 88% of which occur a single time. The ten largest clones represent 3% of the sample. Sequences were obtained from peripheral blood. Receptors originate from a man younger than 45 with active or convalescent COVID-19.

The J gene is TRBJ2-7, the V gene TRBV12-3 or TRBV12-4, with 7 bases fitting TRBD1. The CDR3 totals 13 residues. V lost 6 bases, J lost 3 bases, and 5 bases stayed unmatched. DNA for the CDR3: TGTGCCAGCAGCACAACAGGGGACTACGAGCAGTACTTC. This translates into CASSTTGDYEQYF.

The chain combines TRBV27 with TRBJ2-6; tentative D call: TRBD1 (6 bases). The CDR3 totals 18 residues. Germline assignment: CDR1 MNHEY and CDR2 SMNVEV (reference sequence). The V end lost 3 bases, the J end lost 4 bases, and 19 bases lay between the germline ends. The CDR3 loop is CASSLGAGWGWGANVLTF. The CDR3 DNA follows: TGTGCCAGCAGTTTGGGGGCAGGCTGGGGTTGGGGGGCCAACGTCCTGACTTTC.

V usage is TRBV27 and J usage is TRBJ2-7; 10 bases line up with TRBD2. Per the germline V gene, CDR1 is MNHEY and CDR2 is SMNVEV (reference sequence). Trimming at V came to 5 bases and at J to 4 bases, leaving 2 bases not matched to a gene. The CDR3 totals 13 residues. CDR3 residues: CASSGLAVYEQYF. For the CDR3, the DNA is TGTGCCAGCAGTGGACTAGCGGTATACGAGCAGTACTTC.

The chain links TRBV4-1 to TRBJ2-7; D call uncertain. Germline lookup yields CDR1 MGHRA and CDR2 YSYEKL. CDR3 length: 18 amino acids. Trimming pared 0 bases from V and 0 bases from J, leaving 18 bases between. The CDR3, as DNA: TGCGCCAGCAGCCAAGATAGCTCGGCCGCCCCATTCTCCTACGAGCAGTACTTC. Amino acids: CASSQDSSAAPFSYEQYF.

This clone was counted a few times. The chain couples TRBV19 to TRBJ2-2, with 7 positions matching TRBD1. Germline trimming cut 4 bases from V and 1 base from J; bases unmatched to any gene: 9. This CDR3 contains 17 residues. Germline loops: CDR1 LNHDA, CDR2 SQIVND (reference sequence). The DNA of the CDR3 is TGTGCCAGTAGTAGACTGACAGGGTGGGGGAACACCGGGGAGCTGTTTTTT. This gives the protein CASSRLTGWGNTGELFF.

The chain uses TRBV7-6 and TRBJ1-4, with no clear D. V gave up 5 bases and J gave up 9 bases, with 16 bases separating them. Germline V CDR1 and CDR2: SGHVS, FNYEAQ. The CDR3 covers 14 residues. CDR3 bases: TGTGCCAGCAGCCCCCTGGCGGGGAAGAAAAAACTGTTTTTT. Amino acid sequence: CASSPLAGKKKLFF.

CDR3: CASSRALAGGSNIQYF. Written as DNA, the CDR3 is TGCGCCAGCAGCCGGGCCTTAGCGGGGGGTTCCAACATTCAGTACTTC. The V gene is TRBV4-3, the J gene TRBJ2-4; 10 bases align to TRBD2. CDR3 length: 16 amino acids. Germline loops: CDR1 LGHNA, CDR2 YSLEER. The J segment lost 7 bases and the V segment lost 4 bases, leaving 10 bases of the junction unmatched.

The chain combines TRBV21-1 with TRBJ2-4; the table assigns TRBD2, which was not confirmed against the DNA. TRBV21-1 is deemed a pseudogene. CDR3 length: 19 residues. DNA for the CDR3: TGTGCCAGCAGCCCTCGGGCTAGCGGGAGGGTACTAGCCAAAAACATTCAGTACTTC. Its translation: CASSPRASGRVLAKNIQYF.

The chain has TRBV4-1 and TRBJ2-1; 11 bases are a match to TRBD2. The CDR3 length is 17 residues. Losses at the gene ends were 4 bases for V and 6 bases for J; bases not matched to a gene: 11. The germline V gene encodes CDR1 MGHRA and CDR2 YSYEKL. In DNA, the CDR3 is TGCGCCAGCAGCCGCACAGAACTAGCGGGAGTCACCAATGAGCAGTTCTTC. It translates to CASSRTELAGVTNEQFF.

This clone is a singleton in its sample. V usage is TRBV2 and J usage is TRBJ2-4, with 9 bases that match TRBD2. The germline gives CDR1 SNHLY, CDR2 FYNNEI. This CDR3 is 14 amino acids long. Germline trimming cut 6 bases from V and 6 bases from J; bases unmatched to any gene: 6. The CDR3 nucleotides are TGTGCCAGCAGGGTAGCGGGAGTAATAAACATTCAGTACTTC. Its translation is CASRVAGVINIQYF.

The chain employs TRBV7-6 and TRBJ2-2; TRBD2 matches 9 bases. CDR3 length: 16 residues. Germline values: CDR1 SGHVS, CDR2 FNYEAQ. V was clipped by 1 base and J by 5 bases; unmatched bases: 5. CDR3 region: CASSLVVAGVTGELFF. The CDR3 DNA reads TGTGCCAGCAGCTTAGTGGTAGCGGGAGTAACCGGGGAGCTGTTTTTT.

The CDR3 DNA reads TGTGCCAGCAGTTCCTTAGCGGGCACAGATACGCAGTATTTT. Amino acid sequence: CASSSLAGTDTQYF. J is TRBJ2-3 and V is TRBV2; D may be TRBD2 (6 bases). The CDR3 contains 14 residues. Germline CDR1 reads SNHLY; CDR2 reads FYNNEI. Trimming removed 5 bases from V and 1 base from J, with 10 bases in between.

The CDR3 DNA follows: TGTGCCAGCAGCTTGGACGACTCTTACAATGAGCAGTTCTTC. This codes for CASSLDDSYNEQFF. V gene TRBV5-5 combines with J gene TRBJ2-1; D call uncertain. There are 14 residues in the CDR3. CDR1 is SGHKS, CDR2 YYEKEE, per germline (reference sequence). V was shortened by 0 bases and J by 4 bases, with 8 bases between the two germline ends.